This TCR beta chain was recovered during a study of blood T cell repertoires in COVID-19. How the authors handled the data: Amplifying reference gene primers gave estimates of nucleated cell counts. Libraries were prepared by immunoSEQ multiplex PCR; TCRdb keeps only in-frame clonotypes and omits some of them. The V and J calls and clone size were taken over from that table, and D and trimming were inferred from the DNA. The data show roughly 330,000 clones, roughly 87% seen once. Followed over time, Seattle patients had been enrolled while infection was active. The CDR3 is 15 amino acids. Trimming cost V 2 bases and J 7 bases; bases outside gene matches: 2. The germline gives CDR1 MNHEY, CDR2 SMNVEV (reference sequence).

This TCR came from a man between 25 and 39 years old with COVID-19, enrolled during active disease. V is TRBV27 and J is TRBJ2-2, with 12 bases aligning to TRBD2. The specimen sequenced was peripheral blood. As DNA, the CDR3 is TGTGCCAGCAGTTTAGTACTAGCGGGAGGCGGGGAGCTGTTTTTT. Translation gives CASSLVLAGGGELFF.